The entry below describes one T cell receptor (beta chain). No antigen is known for it. Sequencing used immunoSEQ multiplex PCR; TCRdb keeps in-frame clones, though not all of them. Of some 150,000 clones in the sample, roughly 89% were seen once. The record originates from a study of T cell responses to AZD1222 COVID-19 vaccine. Looked up from germline, CDR1 is KGHSH and CDR2 is LQKENI. The CDR3 has 18 amino acids. The V and J ends lost 3 bases and 2 bases, in that order; junction bases with no gene match: 12. Findings and limits, study-wide: Donors, mostly white British, included more females; clonal diversity was possibly underestimated. Only a handful of AZD1222 recipients were seropositive at baseline.

The sequences come from peripheral blood, collected on day 0 of AZD1222 vaccination. The chain carries TRBV18 and TRBJ1-1, with 10 bases matching TRBD1. This receptor was obtained from an adult in good health. The CDR3 nucleotides are TGTGCCAGCTCACCTCTACCGGGACAGGGGTTGCGCAACACTGAAGCTTTCTTT. Its translation is CASSPLPGQGLRNTEAFF.